This is a list of T cell receptor beta chains from one sample in a study of control samples from healthy donors and cancer patients. Assay used: immunoSEQ multiplex PCR; TCRdb lists only in-frame clones, some missing. The table shows under 95,000 clones, with more than 75% occurring only once. Sequenced input: blood. The receptors originated from a man between 50 and 59 years old in good health. The CDR3 runs from the conserved cysteine through the conserved F or W. Each record gives: clone size, J gene, D gene, V gene, CDR3 DNA, CDR3 protein. The D gene is left open where the match is weak. Clone sizes are given selectively: once, few, many, or a class where the clone is expanded.

NA | TRBJ2-7 | NA | TRBV9 | TGTGCCAGCAGCGCGACAACGAATCCCTACGAGCAGTACTTC | CASSATTNPYEQYF
NA | TRBJ2-1 | TRBD1 | TRBV5-1 | TGCGCCAGCAGCTGGGGTTTCTCAGGACAGGGGGCAAGTGAGCAGTTCTTC | CASSWGFSGQGASEQFF
NA | TRBJ2-2 | TRBD1 | TRBV24-1 | TGTGCCACCAGTGATCCTAAGGGACAGGGGGTTACCGGGGAGCTGTTTTTT | CATSDPKGQGVTGELFF
NA | TRBJ2-5 | NA | TRBV2 | TGTGCCAGCAGTGAATACCGCGACCCAACTTTGGAGACCCAGTACTTC | CASSEYRDPTLETQYF
NA | TRBJ1-1 | NA | TRBV30 | TGTGCCTGGAGTGTAGGCAGGAACACTGAAGCTTTCTTT | CAWSVGRNTEAFF
NA | TRBJ1-1 | NA | TRBV28 | TGTGCCAGCAGTTCCCTCCTGGACAACTACACTGAAGCTTTCTTT | CASSSLLDNYTEAFF
NA | TRBJ1-1 | NA | TRBV20-1 | TGCAGTGGGCTCGGAAATACTGAAGCTTTCTTT | CSGLGNTEAFF
NA | TRBJ2-5 | TRBD1 | TRBV10-2 | TGCGCCAGCAGTACAGACAGGGGGCGAGAGACCCAGTACTTC | CASSTDRGRETQYF
few | TRBJ1-1 | NA | TRBV6-6 | TGTGCCAGCAGTTACCAAGACAGTGGGGCTTTCTTT | CASSYQDSGAFF
NA | TRBJ1-2 | NA | TRBV6-5 | TGTGCCAGCAGCAACTCCTATGGCTACACCTTC | CASSNSYGYTF
NA | TRBJ1-6 | NA | TRBV14 | TGTGCCAGCAGCCAACTTAGCTCCTATAATTCACCCCTCCACTTT | CASSQLSSYNSPLHF
few | TRBJ1-2 | NA | TRBV9 | TGTGCCAGCAGCGAGACCCGACAGGCTTATGGCTACACCTTC | CASSETRQAYGYTF
NA | TRBJ1-2 | NA | TRBV28 | TGTGCCAGCAGTTACCGGTATGGCTACACCTTC | CASSYRYGYTF
NA | TRBJ2-7 | NA | TRBV6-2/TRBV6-3 | TGTGCCAGCAGTCCCCCCGGGACACCGACCGAGCAGTACTTC | CASSPPGTPTEQYF
once | TRBJ2-1 | NA | TRBV4-3 | TGCGCCAGCAGCCAAGGAGCGGATTCTTCCTACAATGAGCAGTTCTTC | CASSQGADSSYNEQFF
NA | TRBJ2-1 | NA | TRBV5-8 | TGTGCCAGCAGCTTGGAGAGGGCCCCCTACAATGAGCAGTTCTTC | CASSLERAPYNEQFF
NA | TRBJ1-5 | NA | TRBV28 | TGTGCCAGCAACGGGGATAGCAATCAGCCCCAGCATTTT | CASNGDSNQPQHF
NA | TRBJ2-2 | NA | TRBV12-2 | TGTGCAAGTCGGGGAAAACAGGGGATTAGAGGCGGGGAGCTGTTTTTT | CASRGKQGIRGGELFF
NA | TRBJ1-2 | NA | TRBV12-3/TRBV12-4 | TGTGCCAGCAGCACACAGAAGGTTTACTACACCTTC | CASSTQKVYYTF
NA | TRBJ1-6 | NA | TRBV18 | TGTGCCAGCTCATCGCAGGGGAACAATTCACCCCTCCACTTT | CASSSQGNNSPLHF
NA | TRBJ2-3 | TRBD2 | TRBV4-3 | TGCGCCAGCAGCCAAGATCCCCCTAGCGGGATCTCAGATACGCAGTATTTT | CASSQDPPSGISDTQYF
NA | TRBJ2-5 | TRBD2 | TRBV5-6 | TGTGCCAGCAGCCCCGGACTAGCGGGAGGGTGGGAGACCCAGTACTTC | CASSPGLAGGWETQYF
NA | TRBJ1-2 | TRBD1 | TRBV6-2/TRBV6-3 | TGTGCCAGCAGTTTCCTGGACAGGTTTGGTGGCTACACCTTC | CASSFLDRFGGYTF
NA | TRBJ2-2 | TRBD1 | TRBV4-2 | TGTGCCAGCAGCCAAGAGGGGAGACAGGGGGACACCGGGGAGCTGTTTTTT | CASSQEGRQGDTGELFF
few | TRBJ1-6 | NA | TRBV18 | TGTGCCAGCTCACCGGACGGGGATAATTCACCCCTCCACTTT | CASSPDGDNSPLHF
NA | TRBJ1-3 | TRBD1 | TRBV2 | TGTGCCAGCAGGTCACCTTTAGACAGGGGTAATGGAAACACCATATATTTT | CASRSPLDRGNGNTIYF
NA | TRBJ1-1 | TRBD1 | TRBV5-1 | TGCGCCAGCAGCTTAGACAGGGGAGGGGAAGCTTTCTTT | CASSLDRGGEAFF
NA | TRBJ1-6 | NA | TRBV19 | TGTGCCAGTAGTATGCAGCTGGGGGAATTCCCCCTCCACTTT | CASSMQLGEFPLHF
once | TRBJ2-7 | NA | TRBV2 | TGTGCCAGCAGTGAAGAACTACCGCCGACGTACGAGCAGTACTTC | CASSEELPPTYEQYF
once | TRBJ2-5 | TRBD1 | TRBV6-2/TRBV6-3 | TGTGCCAGCAGCCTCAGGACAGGGGGAGAGACCCAGTACTTC | CASSLRTGGETQYF
NA | TRBJ1-6 | NA | TRBV3-1/TRBV3-2 | TGTGCCAGCGGGAACGGATATAATTCACCCCTCCACTTT | CASGNGYNSPLHF
NA | TRBJ1-1 | NA | TRBV5-1 | TGCGCCAGCAGGGAATCTACGGCAGTGAACACTGAAGCTTTCTTT | CASRESTAVNTEAFF
NA | TRBJ2-1 | TRBD2 | TRBV18 | TGTGCCAGCTCACCGACGGGCGCGGGAGGCTTTGAGCAGTTCTTC | CASSPTGAGGFEQFF
NA | TRBJ1-6 | NA | TRBV7-2 | TGTGCCAGCACCTCTAGCCGGAATTCACCCCTCCACTTT | CASTSSRNSPLHF
NA | TRBJ1-3 | NA | TRBV25-1 | TGTGCCAGCATTCTGGGGAATAGGGGAAACACCATATATTTT | CASILGNRGNTIYF
NA | TRBJ1-6 | NA | TRBV18 | TGTGCCAGCTCTCAACTTTCAACTAATTCACCCCTCCACTTT | CASSQLSTNSPLHF
NA | TRBJ2-7 | NA | TRBV7-8 | TGTGCCAGCAGCCCGGGCGCCTACGAGCAGTACTTC | CASSPGAYEQYF
few | TRBJ2-1 | TRBD2 | TRBV18 | TGTGCCAGCTCACCACCGGTCAGGCTAGCGGGAGGGCGCAATGAGCAGTTCTTC | CASSPPVRLAGGRNEQFF
NA | TRBJ1-5 | NA | TRBV2 | TGTGCCAGCAGTGAAGGTCAGTTGCATAGCAATCAGCCCCAGCATTTT | CASSEGQLHSNQPQHF
NA | TRBJ1-2 | TRBD1 | TRBV6-5 | TGTGCCAGCAGTCGACAGGGCAACTATGGCTACACCTTC | CASSRQGNYGYTF
NA | TRBJ1-1 | NA | TRBV20-1 | TGCAGTGCTAGGGGTACCTATGAAGCTTTCTTT | CSARGTYEAFF
NA | TRBJ1-4 | TRBD1 | TRBV5-1 | TGCGCCAGCAGCCCTGGGGACAGGGGGGACTATGAAAAACTGTTTTTT | CASSPGDRGDYEKLFF
NA | TRBJ2-2 | TRBD2 | TRBV9 | TGTGCCAGCAGCGCGGGGACTAGCGGTACCACCGGGGAGCTGTTTTTT | CASSAGTSGTTGELFF
NA | TRBJ1-1 | TRBD1 | TRBV10-1 | TGCGCCAGCAGTGAATGGACAGGGAACACTGAAGCTTTCTTT | CASSEWTGNTEAFF
once | TRBJ1-1 | NA | TRBV7-2 | TGTGCCAGCAGCTTAGCGGCTAATCATAACACTGAAGCTTTCTTT | CASSLAANHNTEAFF
NA | TRBJ2-5 | NA | TRBV4-1 | TGCGCCAGCAGCCAAGCGGGCAGGTCCGGAGAGACCCAGTACTTC | CASSQAGRSGETQYF
NA | TRBJ2-4 | NA | TRBV18 | TGTGCCAGCTCACCACCGACCACCATGGGAAACATTCAGTACTTC | CASSPPTTMGNIQYF